This is a list of T cell receptor beta chains from one sample in a study of regulatory T cells in long-lasting Graves disease. TCRdb called the multiplex PCR reads again in MiXCR, with one record for every CDR3 protein. The sample holds under 700,000 distinct CDR3 sequences, about 16% seen once. In addition, the sample was reused for a study of T cells in Graves' hyperthyroidism and ophthalmopathy.

The sample consisted of peripheral blood mononuclear cells (PBMCs), taken at new diagnosis, from a patient treated with antithyroid drugs. All receptors derive from a woman aged 40 to 65 with Graves disease. Both conserved end residues are part of each CDR3. Each record gives: clone size, V gene, D gene, J gene, CDR3 DNA, CDR3 protein. The D gene is left open where the match is weak. Clone size is given for some rows only: seen once, a few or many times, or a class if the clone is expanded.

clone size: few; V gene: TRBV9; D gene: -; J gene: TRBJ2-3; CDR3 DNA: TGTGCCAGCAGCGTAGATTTAGCTCGAGGAAATACGCAGTATTTT; CDR3 protein: CASSVDLARGNTQYF
clone size: -; V gene: TRBV19; D gene: TRBD1; J gene: TRBJ2-2; CDR3 DNA: TGTGCCAGTAGTGCTTACAGGGGACACGGGGAGCTGTTTTTT; CDR3 protein: CASSAYRGHGELFF
clone size: -; V gene: TRBV4-1; D gene: -; J gene: TRBJ2-7; CDR3 DNA: TGCGCCAGCAGCCAAGAGTCGGGTTGGGGCAGCGAGCAGTACTTC; CDR3 protein: CASSQESGWGSEQYF
clone size: -; V gene: TRBV27; D gene: TRBD2; J gene: TRBJ2-3; CDR3 DNA: TGTGCCAGCAGTGCCGAACTAGCGGGGGTGCAGTATTTT; CDR3 protein: CASSAELAGVQYF
clone size: once; V gene: TRBV7-2; D gene: -; J gene: TRBJ1-6; CDR3 DNA: TGTGCCAGCAGCTTCGCCGTGGCTTACTATAATTCACCCCTCCACTTT; CDR3 protein: CASSFAVAYYNSPLHF
clone size: many; V gene: TRBV12-3/TRBV12-4; D gene: TRBD1; J gene: TRBJ1-5; CDR3 DNA: TGTGCCAGCAGTTTAGCTAGCGGACAGGGAGGGCAGCCCCAGCATTTT; CDR3 protein: CASSLASGQGGQPQHF
clone size: many; V gene: TRBV7-9; D gene: -; J gene: TRBJ2-7; CDR3 DNA: TGTGCCAGCAGCTTAAGATCGGACGAGCAGTACTTC; CDR3 protein: CASSLRSDEQYF
clone size: -; V gene: TRBV20-1; D gene: TRBD2; J gene: TRBJ2-3; CDR3 DNA: TGCAGTGTCCCGAACCTAGCGGGGGCCGGCACAGATACGCAGTATTTT; CDR3 protein: CSVPNLAGAGTDTQYF
clone size: few; V gene: TRBV5-4; D gene: TRBD1; J gene: TRBJ2-7; CDR3 DNA: TGTGCCAGCAGCACCTGGGACAGGGGGGGCGAGCAGTACTTC; CDR3 protein: CASSTWDRGGEQYF
clone size: -; V gene: TRBV10-3; D gene: TRBD1; J gene: TRBJ2-1; CDR3 DNA: TGTGCCATCAGGGGGAGACAGGGCTTGGACAATGAGCAGTTCTTC; CDR3 protein: CAIRGRQGLDNEQFF
clone size: many; V gene: TRBV2; D gene: -; J gene: TRBJ1-5; CDR3 DNA: TGTGCCAGCAGTGACGCGTCCCACTGGGTTCAGCCCCAGCATTTT; CDR3 protein: CASSDASHWVQPQHF
clone size: many; V gene: TRBV7-2; D gene: -; J gene: TRBJ2-4; CDR3 DNA: TGTGCCAGCAGCCTCACGACCGGGACGAAAAACATTCAGTACTTC; CDR3 protein: CASSLTTGTKNIQYF
clone size: -; V gene: TRBV7-9; D gene: -; J gene: TRBJ2-7; CDR3 DNA: TGTGCCAGCAGCCAACAGGATTACGAGCAGTACTTC; CDR3 protein: CASSQQDYEQYF
clone size: many; V gene: TRBV28; D gene: -; J gene: TRBJ2-7; CDR3 DNA: TGTGCCAGCATACGAGGATGTCTCTACGAGCAGTACTTC; CDR3 protein: CASIRGCLYEQYF
clone size: many; V gene: TRBV11-2; D gene: -; J gene: TRBJ1-1; CDR3 DNA: TGTGCCAGCAGCTCTCGGGTCAAGGGGAACACTGAAGCTTTCTTT; CDR3 protein: CASSSRVKGNTEAFF
clone size: -; V gene: TRBV5-6; D gene: -; J gene: TRBJ2-4; CDR3 DNA: TGTGCCAGCAGCTTGTCATGGGGGAACATTCAGTACTTC; CDR3 protein: CASSLSWGNIQYF
clone size: many; V gene: TRBV20-1; D gene: -; J gene: TRBJ2-3; CDR3 DNA: TGCAGTGCTTCTGTGGGGTGGGGCACAGATACGCAGTATTTT; CDR3 protein: CSASVGWGTDTQYF
clone size: many; V gene: TRBV20-1; D gene: -; J gene: TRBJ1-1; CDR3 DNA: TGCAGTGCTAGAGACCCACGGGACTTGAACACTGAAGCTTTCTTT; CDR3 protein: CSARDPRDLNTEAFF
clone size: -; V gene: TRBV20-1; D gene: TRBD1; J gene: TRBJ1-1; CDR3 DNA: TGCAGTGCTATACCCGGGACAGGGGGCACTGAAGCTTTCTTT; CDR3 protein: CSAIPGTGGTEAFF
clone size: many; V gene: TRBV18; D gene: -; J gene: TRBJ2-1; CDR3 DNA: TGTGCCAGCTCACTCCTTAGCGGCTACAATGAGCAGTTCTTC; CDR3 protein: CASSLLSGYNEQFF
clone size: once; V gene: TRBV2; D gene: -; J gene: TRBJ1-1; CDR3 DNA: TGTGCCAGCAGTGAGGGGGTACCGAACACTGAAGCTTCCTTT; CDR3 protein: CASSEGVPNTEASF
clone size: -; V gene: TRBV5-1; D gene: -; J gene: TRBJ1-1; CDR3 DNA: TGCGCCAGCAGCCCTAAGGAAAGGGGGTATGGAACTGAAGCTTTCTTT; CDR3 protein: CASSPKERGYGTEAFF
clone size: few; V gene: TRBV4-1; D gene: -; J gene: TRBJ2-1; CDR3 DNA: TGCGCCAGCACAGGGCCCGAGGGCAATGAGCAGTTCTTC; CDR3 protein: CASTGPEGNEQFF
clone size: many; V gene: TRBV3-1; D gene: -; J gene: TRBJ2-5; CDR3 DNA: TGTGCCAGCAGCCAAGGGGTTGTCGGTGAGACCCAGTACTTC; CDR3 protein: CASSQGVVGETQYF
clone size: many; V gene: TRBV15; D gene: -; J gene: TRBJ2-3; CDR3 DNA: TGTGCCACCAGCAGAGAAGACAGGTCGGATACGCAGTATTTT; CDR3 protein: CATSREDRSDTQYF
clone size: -; V gene: TRBV20-1; D gene: TRBD2; J gene: TRBJ2-2; CDR3 DNA: TGCAGTGCCAGAAACACTTGGCGGGGGGCGGTCGGGGAGCTGTTTTTT; CDR3 protein: CSARNTWRGAVGELFF
clone size: many; V gene: TRBV25-1; D gene: -; J gene: TRBJ1-5; CDR3 DNA: TGTGCCAGCAGTGGTCCGGGGAGGGGCAATCAGCCCCAGCATTTT; CDR3 protein: CASSGPGRGNQPQHF
clone size: once; V gene: TRBV7-9; D gene: -; J gene: TRBJ1-1; CDR3 DNA: TGTGCCAGCAGTCAAAACCGGGCTGAAGCTTTCTTT; CDR3 protein: CASSQNRAEAFF
clone size: many; V gene: TRBV28; D gene: -; J gene: TRBJ1-2; CDR3 DNA: TGTGCCATCAATCAGGGGCCCTTCAGTGGCTACACCTTC; CDR3 protein: CAINQGPFSGYTF
clone size: few; V gene: TRBV28; D gene: -; J gene: TRBJ1-2; CDR3 DNA: TGTGCCAGCACCCCCGAGGGCAGGGGAAATGGCTACACCTTC; CDR3 protein: CASTPEGRGNGYTF
clone size: -; V gene: TRBV5-1; D gene: TRBD2; J gene: TRBJ2-3; CDR3 DNA: TGCGCCAGCAGCTTTTCTACCCCGGGGGGTAAAGGCACAGATACGCAGTATTTT; CDR3 protein: CASSFSTPGGKGTDTQYF
clone size: -; V gene: TRBV29-1; D gene: TRBD1; J gene: TRBJ2-3; CDR3 DNA: TGCAGTTCGAGGTGGACAGGGGGCCCAGATACGCAGTATTTT; CDR3 protein: CSSRWTGGPDTQYF
clone size: many; V gene: TRBV4-1; D gene: TRBD1; J gene: TRBJ2-7; CDR3 DNA: TGCGCCAGCAGCCAGGAAGGGACAGGGAGATCCTACGAGCAGTACTTC; CDR3 protein: CASSQEGTGRSYEQYF
clone size: many; V gene: TRBV30; D gene: TRBD1; J gene: TRBJ1-1; CDR3 DNA: TGTGCAGGGGACAGGTCCACTGAAGCTTTCTTT; CDR3 protein: CAGDRSTEAFF